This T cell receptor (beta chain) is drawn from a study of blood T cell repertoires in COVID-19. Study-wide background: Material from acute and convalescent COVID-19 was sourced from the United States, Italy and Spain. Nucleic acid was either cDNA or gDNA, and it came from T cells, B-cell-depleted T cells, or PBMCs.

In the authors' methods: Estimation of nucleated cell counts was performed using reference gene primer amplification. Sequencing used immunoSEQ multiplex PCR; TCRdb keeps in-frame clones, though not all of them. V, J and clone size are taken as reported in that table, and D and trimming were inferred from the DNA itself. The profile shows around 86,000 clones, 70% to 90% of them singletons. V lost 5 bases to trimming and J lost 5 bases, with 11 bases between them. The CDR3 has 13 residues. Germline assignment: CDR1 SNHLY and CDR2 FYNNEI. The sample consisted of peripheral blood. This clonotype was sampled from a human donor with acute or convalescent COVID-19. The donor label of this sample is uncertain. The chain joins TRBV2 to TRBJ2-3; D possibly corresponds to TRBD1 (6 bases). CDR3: CASSRDIQDTQYF. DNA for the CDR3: TGTGCCAGCAGTAGGGACATACAAGATACGCAGTATTTT.